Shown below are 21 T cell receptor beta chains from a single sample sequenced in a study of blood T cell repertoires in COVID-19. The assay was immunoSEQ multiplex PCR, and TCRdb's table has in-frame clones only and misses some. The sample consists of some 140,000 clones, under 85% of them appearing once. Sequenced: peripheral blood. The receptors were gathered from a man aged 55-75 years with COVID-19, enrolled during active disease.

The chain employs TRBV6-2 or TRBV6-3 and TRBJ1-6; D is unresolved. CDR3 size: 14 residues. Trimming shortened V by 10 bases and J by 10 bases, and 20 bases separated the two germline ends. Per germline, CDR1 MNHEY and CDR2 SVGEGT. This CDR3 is CATSGGVRQSPLHF. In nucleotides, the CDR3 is TGTGCCACCAGCGGCGGGGTCCGACAATCACCCCTCCACTTT.

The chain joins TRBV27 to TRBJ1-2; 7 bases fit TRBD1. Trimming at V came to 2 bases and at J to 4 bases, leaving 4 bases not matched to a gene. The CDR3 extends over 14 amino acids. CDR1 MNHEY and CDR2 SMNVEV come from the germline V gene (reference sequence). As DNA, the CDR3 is TGTGCCAGCAGTTTACGGGCAGGGGGCTATGGCTACACCTTC. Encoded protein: CASSLRAGGYGYTF.

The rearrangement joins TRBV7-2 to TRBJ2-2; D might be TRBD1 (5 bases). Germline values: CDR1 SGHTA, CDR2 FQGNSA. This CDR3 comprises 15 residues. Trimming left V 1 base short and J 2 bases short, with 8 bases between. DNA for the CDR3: TGTGCCAGCAGCTTAGACAGGCGTAACACCGGGGAGCTGTTTTTT. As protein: CASSLDRRNTGELFF.

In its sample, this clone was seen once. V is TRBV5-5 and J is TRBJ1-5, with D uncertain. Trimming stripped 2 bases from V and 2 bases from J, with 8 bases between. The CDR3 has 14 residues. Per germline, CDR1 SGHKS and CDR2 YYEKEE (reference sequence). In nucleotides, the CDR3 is TGTGCCAGCAGCTTTGACACAGGCAATCAGCCCCAGCATTTT. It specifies CASSFDTGNQPQHF.

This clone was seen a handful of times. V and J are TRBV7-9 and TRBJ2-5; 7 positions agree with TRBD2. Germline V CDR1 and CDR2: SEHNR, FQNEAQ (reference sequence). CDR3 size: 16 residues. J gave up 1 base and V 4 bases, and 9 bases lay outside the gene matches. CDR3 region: CASSSAPGRAQETQYF. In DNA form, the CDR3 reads TGTGCCAGCAGCTCGGCCCCAGGGAGGGCCCAAGAGACCCAGTACTTC.

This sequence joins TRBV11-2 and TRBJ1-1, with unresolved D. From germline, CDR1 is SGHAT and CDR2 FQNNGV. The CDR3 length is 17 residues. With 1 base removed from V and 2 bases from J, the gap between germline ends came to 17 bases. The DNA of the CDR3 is TGTGCCAGCAGCTTAGGGAGTGGTTCGCCCAGAAACACTGAAGCTTTCTTT. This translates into CASSLGSGSPRNTEAFF. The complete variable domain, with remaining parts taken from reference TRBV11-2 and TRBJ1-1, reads EAGVAQSPRYKIIEKRQSVAFWCNPISGHATLYWYQQILGQGPKLLIQFQNNGVVDDSQLPKDRFSAERLKGVDSTLKIQPAKLEDSAVYLCASSLGSGSPRNTEAFFGQGTRLTVV.

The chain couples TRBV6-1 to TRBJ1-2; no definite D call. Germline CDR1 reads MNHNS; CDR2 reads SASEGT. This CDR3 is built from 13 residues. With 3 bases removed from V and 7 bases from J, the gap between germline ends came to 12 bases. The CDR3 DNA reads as TGTGCCAGCAGTGATGAGGGAGCCTCTGGCTACACCTTC. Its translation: CASSDEGASGYTF.

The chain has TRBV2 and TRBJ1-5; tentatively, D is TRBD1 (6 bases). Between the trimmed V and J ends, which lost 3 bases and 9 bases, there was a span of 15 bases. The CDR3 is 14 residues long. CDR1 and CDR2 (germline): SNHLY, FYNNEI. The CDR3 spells CASSESTGSSPQHF. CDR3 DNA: TGTGCCAGCAGTGAGTCGACAGGCTCATCGCCCCAGCATTTT.

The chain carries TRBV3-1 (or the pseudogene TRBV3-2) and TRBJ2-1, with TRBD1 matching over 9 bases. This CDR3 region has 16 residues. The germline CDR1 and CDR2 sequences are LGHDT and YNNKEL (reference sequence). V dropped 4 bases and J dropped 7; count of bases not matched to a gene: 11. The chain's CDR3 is CASSPGAGTGTNEQFF. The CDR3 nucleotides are TGTGCCAGCAGCCCCGGGGCCGGGACAGGGACGAATGAGCAGTTCTTC.

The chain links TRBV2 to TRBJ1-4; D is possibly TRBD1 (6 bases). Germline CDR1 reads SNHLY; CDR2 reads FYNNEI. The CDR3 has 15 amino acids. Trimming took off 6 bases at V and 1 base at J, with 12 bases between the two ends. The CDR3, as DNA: TGTGCCAGCAGAAGACAGGCTATAACTAATGAAAAACTGTTTTTT. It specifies CASRRQAITNEKLFF.

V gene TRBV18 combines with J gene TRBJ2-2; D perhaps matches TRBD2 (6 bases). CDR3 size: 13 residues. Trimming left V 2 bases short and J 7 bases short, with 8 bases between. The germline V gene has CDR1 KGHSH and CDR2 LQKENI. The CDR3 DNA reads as TGTGCCAGCTCACCAGGGGGAGGCGGGGAGCTGTTTTTT. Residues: CASSPGGGGELFF.

DNA of the CDR3: TGTGCCACCAGTGATTTGATACTACGCGGTGGGTCGAACACCGGGGAGCTGTTTTTT. This codes for CATSDLILRGGSNTGELFF. The V and J genes are TRBV24-1 and TRBJ2-2; D ambiguous. V was clipped by 0 bases and J by 0 bases, with 16 bases between them. Looked up from germline, CDR1 is KGHDR and CDR2 is SFDVKD. The CDR3 runs 19 residues.

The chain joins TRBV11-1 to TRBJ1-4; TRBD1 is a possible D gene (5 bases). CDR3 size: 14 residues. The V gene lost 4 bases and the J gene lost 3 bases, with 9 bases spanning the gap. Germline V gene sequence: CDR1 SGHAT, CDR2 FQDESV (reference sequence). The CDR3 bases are TGTGCCAGCAGCTCCGACAGCCCTAATGAAAAACTGTTTTTT. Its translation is CASSSDSPNEKLFF.

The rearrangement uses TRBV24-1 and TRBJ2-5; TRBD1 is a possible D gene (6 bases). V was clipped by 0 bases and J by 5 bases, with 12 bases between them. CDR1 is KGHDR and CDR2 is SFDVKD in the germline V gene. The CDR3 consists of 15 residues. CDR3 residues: CATSDLGTGMETQYF. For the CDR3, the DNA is TGTGCCACCAGTGATTTGGGCACAGGGATGGAGACCCAGTACTTC.

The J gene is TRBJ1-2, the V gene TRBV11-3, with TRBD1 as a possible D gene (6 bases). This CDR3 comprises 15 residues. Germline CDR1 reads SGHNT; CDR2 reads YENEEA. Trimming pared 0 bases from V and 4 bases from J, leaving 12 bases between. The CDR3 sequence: CASSLDPTRGYGYTF. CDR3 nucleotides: TGTGCCAGCAGCTTAGACCCCACCAGGGGCTATGGCTACACCTTC.

The CDR3 bases are TGTGCCAGCAGTCTGGGACAGGGAAACTATGGCTACACCTTC. It translates to CASSLGQGNYGYTF. The V call is TRBV6-6, the J call TRBJ1-2, with 9 bases matching TRBD1. This CDR3 region has 14 residues. Looked up from germline, CDR1 is MNHNY and CDR2 is SVGAGI (reference sequence). J lost 2 bases, V lost 5 bases, and 3 bases had no gene match.

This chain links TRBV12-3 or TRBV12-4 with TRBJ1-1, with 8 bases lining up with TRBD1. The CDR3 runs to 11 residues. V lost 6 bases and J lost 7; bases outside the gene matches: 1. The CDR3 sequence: CASRQGVEAFF. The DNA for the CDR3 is TGTGCCAGCAGACAGGGGGTTGAAGCTTTCTTT.

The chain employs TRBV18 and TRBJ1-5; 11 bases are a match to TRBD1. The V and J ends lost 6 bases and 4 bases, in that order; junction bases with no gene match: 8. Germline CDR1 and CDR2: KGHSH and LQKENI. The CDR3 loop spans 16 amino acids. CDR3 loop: CASSSQGQGVNQPQHF. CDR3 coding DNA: TGTGCCAGCTCCTCCCAGGGACAGGGGGTAAATCAGCCCCAGCATTTT.

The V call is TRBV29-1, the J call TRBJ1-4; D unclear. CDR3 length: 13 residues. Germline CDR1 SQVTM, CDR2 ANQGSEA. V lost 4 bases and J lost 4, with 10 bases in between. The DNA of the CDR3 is TGCAGCGTTGCGACATCCATTAATGAAAAACTGTTTTTT. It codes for CSVATSINEKLFF.

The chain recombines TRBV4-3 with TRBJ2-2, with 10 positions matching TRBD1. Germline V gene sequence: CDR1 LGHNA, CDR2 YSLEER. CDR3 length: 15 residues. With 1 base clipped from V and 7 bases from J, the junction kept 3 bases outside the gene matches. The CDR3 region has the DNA TGCGCCAGCAGCCAAGGGGACAGGGGCATCGGGGAGCTGTTTTTT. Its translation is CASSQGDRGIGELFF.

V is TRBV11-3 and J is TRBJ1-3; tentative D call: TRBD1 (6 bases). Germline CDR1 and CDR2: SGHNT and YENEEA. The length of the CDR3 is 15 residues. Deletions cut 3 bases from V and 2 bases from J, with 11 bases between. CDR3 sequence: CASSFVTGTGNTIYF. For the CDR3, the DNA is TGTGCCAGCAGCTTTGTCACAGGGACTGGAAACACCATATATTTT. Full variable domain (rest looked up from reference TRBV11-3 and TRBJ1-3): EAGVVQSPRYKIIEKKQPVAFWCNPISGHNTLYWYLQNLGQGPELLIRYENEEAVDDSQLPKDRFSAERLKGVDSTLKIQPAELGDSAVYLCASSFVTGTGNTIYFGEGSWLTVV.